This T cell receptor beta chain was sequenced for a study of T cell responses to AZD1222 COVID-19 vaccine. The study's findings and limits: Spike as a whole was targeted by vaccine-associated CD4 TCRs, dominant at 160-218 and 743-854.

Germline V CDR1 and CDR2: SEHNR, FQNEAQ (reference sequence). V was shortened by 6 bases and J by 0 bases, with 9 bases between the two germline ends. This CDR3 has 13 amino acids. Only in-frame clones appear in the TCRdb table, and some are missing; sequencing was by immunoSEQ multiplex PCR. Among tens of thousands of clones listed, about 83% were seen once. This clone was recorded a few times. Its antigen is unidentified. The chain couples TRBV7-9 to TRBJ2-7, with D tentatively TRBD1 (5 bases). Source: peripheral blood, taken on day 0 of AZD1222 vaccination. The receptor was isolated from an adult in good health. The CDR3, as DNA: TGTGCCAGCAGTGTGGACAACTCCTACGAGCAGTACTTC. Translated: CASSVDNSYEQYF.